The source of this T cell receptor beta chain is a study of tissue T cells after allogeneic stem cell transplantation. For the study at large: Pathologist H&E review favored samples with visible lymphocytes for sequencing among multiple samples. Study outcomes and limitations: The patient cohort was small and clinically heterogeneous, with limited sampling depth. Anatomically similar tissues had similar TCR repertoires within each patient.

Trimming removed 0 bases at V and 0 bases at J, with 2 bases between. From germline, CDR1 is SGHDN and CDR2 FVKESK. This CDR3 spans 14 amino acids. About this clone itself: Its antigen is not known.

Retrospectively chosen non-transplant comparators had other cancers and at least five gastrointestinal samples, without known gastrointestinal disease. Using immunoSEQ multiplex PCR, the repertoire was profiled, and TCRdb retains in-frame clones only, with some absent. Of approximately 6,000 clones detected, roughly 70% appear once; the ten largest clones hold approximately 7%. This chain joins TRBV14 and TRBJ2-2; D gene unclear. Sequencing was performed on tissue from the rectum, taken at autopsy. This sequence was found in a woman aged 18-49 years with breast cancer. As DNA, the CDR3 is TGTGCCAGCAGCCAAGAGGCGAACACCGGGGAGCTGTTTTTT. Its translation is CASSQEANTGELFF.